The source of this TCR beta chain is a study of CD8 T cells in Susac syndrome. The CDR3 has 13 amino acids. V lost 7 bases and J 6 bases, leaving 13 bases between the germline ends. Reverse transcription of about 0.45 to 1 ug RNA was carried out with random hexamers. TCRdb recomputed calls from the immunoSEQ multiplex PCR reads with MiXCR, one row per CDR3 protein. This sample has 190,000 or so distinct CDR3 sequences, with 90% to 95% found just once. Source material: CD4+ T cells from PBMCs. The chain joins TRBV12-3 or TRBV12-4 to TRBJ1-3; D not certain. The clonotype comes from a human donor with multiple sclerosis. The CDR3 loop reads CASTLQFENTIYF. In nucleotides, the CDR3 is TGTGCCAGCACCCTACAGTTCGAAAACACCATATATTTT.